The 27 T cell receptor beta chains presented below share a single source sample, sequenced in a study of T cell repertoires in cytomegalovirus infection (dated by TCRdb to the late 2010s). Instrument used: Illumina HiSeq 1500. TCRdb trimmed public reads at Q25 via fastp, called clones via MiXCR and kept in-frame beta chains. Rows are unified per CDR3 protein, each entry keeping the most common DNA and genes. The sample contains 250,000 to 350,000 distinct CDR3 sequences, roughly a quarter of them found a single time. Clones ranked in the top ten supply over 11% of the sample. The sequenced sample was PBMCs. These receptors were taken from a human donor in good health (CMV status not recorded). Some clones in this sample may be carry-over from other donors' samples.

The gene calls are TRBV9 and TRBJ2-5; no clear D gene. Germline CDR1 reads SGDLS; CDR2 reads YYNGEE. The length of the CDR3 is 12 residues. Trimming took off 0 bases at V and 5 bases at J, with 5 bases between the two ends. The CDR3: CASSVVGETQYF. CDR3 nucleotides: TGTGCCAGCAGCGTAGTAGGGGAGACCCAGTACTTC.

This clonotype was seen more than once but under ten times. The chain uses TRBV5-6 and TRBJ2-2; TRBD2 matches 14 bases. Germline trimming cut 3 bases from V and 7 bases from J; bases unmatched to any gene: 2. The CDR3 extends over 15 amino acids. Germline V gene lookup returns CDR1 SGHDT and CDR2 YYEEEE. Written as DNA, the CDR3 is TGTGCCAGCAGCTGGACTAGCGGGAGGTTCGGGGAGCTGTTTTTT. It encodes CASSWTSGRFGELFF.

This clonotype has just a few counts. The chain employs TRBV6-1 and TRBJ1-2; D might be TRBD1 (6 bases). The CDR3 contains 14 residues. Trimming left V 5 bases short and J 2 bases short, with 12 bases between. CDR1 is MNHNS, CDR2 SASEGT, per germline. DNA for the CDR3: TGTGCCAGCAGTCTATTGACAGGAAACTATGGCTACACCTTC. The encoded protein is CASSLLTGNYGYTF.

This chain links TRBV10-1 with TRBJ2-5, with 8 bases fitting TRBD1. CDR3 length equals 16 residues. Germline V gene sequence: CDR1 WNHNN, CDR2 SYGVQD (reference sequence). Unmatched junction bases numbered 7, after V lost 0 bases and J lost 4 bases. The CDR3 DNA is TGCGCCAGCAGTGAGTCCGGACAGGGTGGAAGAGAGACCCAGTACTTC. This sequence encodes CASSESGQGGRETQYF.

This CDR3 reads CASSWAWTGGGNEQFF. The CDR3 nucleotides are TGTGCCAGCAGCTGGGCCTGGACAGGGGGTGGCAATGAGCAGTTCTTC. The rearrangement uses TRBV5-6 and TRBJ2-1, with TRBD1 matching 10 bases. Germline values: CDR1 SGHDT, CDR2 YYEEEE. The CDR3 spans 16 residues. J was trimmed by 6 bases and V by 3 bases; bases with no gene match: 9. Variable domain in full (rest from reference TRBV5-6 and TRBJ2-1): DAGVTQSPTHLIKTRGQQVTLRCSPKSGHDTVSWYQQALGQGPQFIFQYYEEEERQRGNFPDRFSGHQFPNYSSELNVNALLLGDSALYLCASSWAWTGGGNEQFFGPGTRLTVL.

The rearrangement joins TRBV5-6 to TRBJ2-1; 9 nucleotides align to TRBD2. The length of the CDR3 is 15 residues. J was trimmed by 3 bases and V by 2 bases; bases with no gene match: 3. CDR1 is SGHDT, CDR2 YYEEEE, per germline. CDR3 in amino acids: CASSFTTSGYNEQFF. Written as DNA, the CDR3 is TGTGCCAGCAGCTTTACGACTAGCGGCTACAATGAGCAGTTCTTC.

The chain uses TRBV7-9 and TRBJ2-7; D is possibly TRBD2 (6 bases). The CDR3 spans 14 residues. Germline assignment: CDR1 SEHNR and CDR2 FQNEAQ (reference sequence). Trimming cost V 8 bases and J 2 bases, with 16 bases left between them. The CDR3 DNA follows: TGTGCCAGCTCGGGCAGGACTAACCCCTACGAGCAGTACTTC. Translating it yields CASSGRTNPYEQYF.

This clonotype was observed a handful of times. V is TRBV7-9 and J is TRBJ1-5; no clear D gene. The CDR3 is 15 amino acids. CDR1 is SEHNR, CDR2 FQNEAQ, per germline (reference sequence). The V gene lost 5 bases and the J gene lost 4 bases, with 15 bases spanning the gap. For the CDR3, the DNA is TGTGCCAGCAGCCGAAGTGTGGCGGGGAATCAGCCCCAGCATTTT. As protein: CASSRSVAGNQPQHF.

The table lists this clonotype with many counts. The chain carries TRBV6-1 and TRBJ1-3; 7 bases are a match to TRBD1. The V and J ends lost 4 bases and 0 bases, in that order; junction bases with no gene match: 6. Looked up from germline, CDR1 is MNHNS and CDR2 is SASEGT. The CDR3 has 16 amino acids. The CDR3 loop reads CASSARDSSSGNTIYF. CDR3 sequence (DNA): TGTGCCAGCAGTGCCCGGGACAGCAGCTCTGGAAACACCATATATTTT.

In its sample, this clonotype was seen a few times. This chain uses TRBV2 with TRBJ2-4; D possibly uses TRBD1 or TRBD2 (6 bases each). CDR1 and CDR2 (germline): SNHLY, FYNNEI. The length of the CDR3 is 16 residues. Trimming took 6 bases from V and 8 from J, leaving 23 bases between them. CDR3 in amino acids: CASRSAPGQGGDIQYF. As DNA, the CDR3 is TGTGCCAGCAGATCGGCCCCGGGACAAGGAGGGGACATTCAGTACTTC.

This rearrangement joins TRBV6-5 to TRBJ2-7; 7 bases are a match to TRBD2. The CDR3 covers 13 residues. The germline V gene has CDR1 MNHEY and CDR2 SVGAGI. V shed 8 bases, J shed 4 bases, and the junction held 8 bases outside the gene matches. CDR3 sequence (DNA): TGTGCCAGCGCCTCCCGGGAGGTATACGAGCAGTACTTC. It yields the protein CASASREVYEQYF.

This chain joins TRBV29-1 and TRBJ1-5, with TRBD1 matching over 7 bases. CDR3 length: 13 amino acids. Germline CDR1 is SQVTM and CDR2 is ANQGSEA. The V and J ends lost 1 base and 6 bases, in that order; junction bases with no gene match: 3. The CDR3, as DNA: TGCAGCGTTGAAGGAGGGGGCGGTCAGCCCCAGCATTTT. Protein: CSVEGGGGQPQHF.

V is TRBV10-3 and J is TRBJ2-4; no firm D call. V was clipped by 2 bases and J by 4 bases, with 3 bases between them. This CDR3 spans 12 amino acids. Germline V gives CDR1 ENHRY, CDR2 SYGVKD. The CDR3 loop reads CAISEGKNIQYF. As DNA, the CDR3 is TGTGCCATCAGTGAGGGAAAAAACATTCAGTACTTC.

This clonotype came up a few times. This sequence joins TRBV12-3 or TRBV12-4 and TRBJ2-1, with 7 bases aligning to TRBD2. The CDR3 consists of 13 residues. V trimming: 5 bases; J trimming: 3 bases; junction bases outside the gene matches: 1. CDR3 nucleotides: TGTGCCAGCAGTACTAGCGTCTACAATGAGCAGTTCTTC. This translates into CASSTSVYNEQFF.

The rearrangement uses TRBV6-6 and TRBJ1-1, with D maybe TRBD1 (6 bases). Trimming removed 6 bases at V and 8 bases at J, with 16 bases between. In germline, CDR1 is MNHNY, CDR2 SVGAGI (reference sequence). CDR3 size: 13 residues. CDR3 amino acids: CASRDTPGQEAFF. The CDR3 region has the DNA TGTGCCAGCAGAGATACACCGGGACAAGAAGCTTTCTTT.

The chain links TRBV25-1 to TRBJ2-5, with no clear D. Germline V gene data show CDR1 as MGHDK and CDR2 as SYGVNS. This CDR3 has 14 residues. V was trimmed by 1 base and J by 7 bases, leaving 13 bases between them. For the CDR3, the DNA is TGTGCCAGCAGTGAATTCGGTTCCTCCTCGACCCAGTACTTC. Translated: CASSEFGSSSTQYF.

This clonotype was observed a handful of times. This rearrangement joins TRBV11-2 to TRBJ1-6, with TRBD1 as a possible D gene (5 bases). This CDR3 has 15 residues. The germline CDR1 and CDR2 sequences are SGHAT and FQNNGV. The germline V and J ends were trimmed by 6 bases and 10 bases, with 19 bases remaining between them. The CDR3 loop reads CASRPPGRRDSPLHF. DNA for the CDR3: TGTGCCAGCAGACCCCCGGGACGGAGAGACTCACCCCTCCACTTT.

As DNA, the CDR3 is TGTGCCAGTACCCTCCATGGGGAAGAGCTGTTTTTT. Encoded protein: CASTLHGEELFF. This chain uses TRBV19 with TRBJ2-2, with no clear D. Trimming cost V 7 bases and J 11 bases, with 14 bases left between them. The CDR3 contains 12 residues. The germline V gene encodes CDR1 LNHDA and CDR2 SQIVND (reference sequence).

V is TRBV27 and J is TRBJ2-5, with TRBD2 as a possible D gene (5 bases). Germline-derived CDR1 and CDR2 are MNHEY and SMNVEV (reference sequence). V lost 5 bases and J lost 5, with 15 bases in between. The CDR3 covers 14 residues. Written as DNA, the CDR3 is TGTGCCAGCAGTGCGCTCATACTAGGCGAGACCCAGTACTTC. This gives the protein CASSALILGETQYF.

The chain uses TRBV7-9 and TRBJ1-2, with D unresolved. Looked up from germline, CDR1 is SEHNR and CDR2 is FQNEAQ (reference sequence). The V gene lost 5 bases and the J gene lost 8 bases, with 9 bases spanning the gap. The CDR3 totals 11 residues. In nucleotides, the CDR3 is TGTGCCAGCAGCAGGAGCATGGGCTACACCTTC. Protein: CASSRSMGYTF.

This clonotype was seen at least ten times. The chain combines TRBV7-2 with TRBJ2-7; TRBD2 matches 11 bases. Losses at the gene ends were 1 base for V and 4 bases for J; bases not matched to a gene: 6. The CDR3 is made up of 16 amino acids. Germline CDR1 is SGHTA and CDR2 is FQGNSA. The CDR3 DNA reads as TGTGCCAGCAGCTTAGATAGGGGACTAGCGGCTTACGAGCAGTACTTC. Translation: CASSLDRGLAAYEQYF.

This sequence joins TRBV7-2 and TRBJ1-2, with D unclear. The V end lost 0 bases, the J end lost 7 bases, and 9 bases lay between the germline ends. Germline V gene lookup returns CDR1 SGHTA and CDR2 FQGNSA. The CDR3 runs to 13 residues. CDR3 amino acids: CASSLARGFGYTF. Written as DNA, the CDR3 is TGTGCCAGCAGCTTAGCGCGAGGGTTTGGCTACACCTTC.

This clonotype was detected many times. The J gene is TRBJ2-4, the V gene TRBV6-6; 7 bases fit TRBD2. This CDR3 comprises 14 residues. The V and J ends lost 0 bases and 9 bases, in that order; junction bases with no gene match: 5. Germline-derived CDR1 and CDR2 are MNHNY and SVGAGI (reference sequence). The CDR3 sequence is CASSYSPGGGIQYF. CDR3 nucleotide sequence: TGTGCCAGCAGTTACTCGCCGGGAGGCGGCATTCAGTACTTC.

The chain uses TRBV6-8 and TRBJ2-1; tentative D call: TRBD2 (5 bases). The V end was cut by 0 bases, the J end by 10 bases, with 13 bases between. The CDR3 loop spans 14 amino acids. Germline CDR1 MNHGY, CDR2 SAAAGT. In nucleotides, the CDR3 is TGTGCCAGCAGTTACTCCACTAGGTCTGGGGAGCAGTTCTTC. This codes for CASSYSTRSGEQFF.

This chain uses TRBV28 with TRBJ2-7; a possible D gene is TRBD1 (6 bases). CDR3 length: 14 amino acids. Germline loops: CDR1 MDHEN, CDR2 SYDVKM. The V end lost 8 bases, the J end lost 3 bases, and 17 bases lay between the germline ends. The CDR3 is CASAHREQVYEQYF. The CDR3 coding sequence is TGTGCCAGCGCACACAGGGAACAGGTCTACGAGCAGTACTTC.

This clonotype has a handful of counts. The rearrangement joins TRBV7-2 to TRBJ2-7; no definite D call. Germline V lookup: CDR1 SGHTA, CDR2 FQGNSA. V was clipped by 4 bases and J by 7 bases, with 14 bases between them. This CDR3 contains 13 residues. The CDR3 DNA reads as TGTGCCAGCAGCTCCCCTCTGTTGGGAGAGCAGTACTTC. Amino acids: CASSSPLLGEQYF.

This CDR3 reads CASSLVIATNTGELFF. CDR3 in DNA: TGTGCCAGCAGCTTAGTGATAGCCACGAACACCGGGGAGCTGTTTTTT. The chain uses TRBV7-8 and TRBJ2-2; D gene uncertain. V lost 1 base, J lost 0 bases, and 9 bases lay in between. The V gene's germline CDR1 is SGHVS and CDR2 FQNEAQ. The CDR3 spans 16 residues.